Presented here are 20 T cell receptor beta chains from one specimen sequenced in a study of T cells in Graves' hyperthyroidism and ophthalmopathy. RNA transcripts gave rise to amplified TCR beta CDR3 regions. The primer set for the first-round RT-PCR of the TCR CDR3 was HTBI. TCRdb used MiXCR to reprocess the multiplex PCR reads, holding one entry per CDR3 protein. The top ten clones hold just over 8% of a sample with under 700,000 distinct CDR3 sequences, around 45% of them seen once. Sequencing was performed on peripheral blood or thyroid tissue (not recorded which). The receptors shown here come from a woman under 30 with Graves' hyperthyroidism.

The CDR3 region has the DNA TGTGCCAGCAGTTACCTGGGAGGGAGCTCCTATAATTCACCCCTCCACTTT. It yields the protein CASSYLGGSSYNSPLHF. V is TRBV6-2 or TRBV6-3 and J is TRBJ1-6; D is ambiguous. Deletions cut 2 bases from V and 0 bases from J, with 11 bases between. The germline V gene encodes CDR1 MNHEY and CDR2 SVGEGT. The CDR3 has 17 amino acids.

A word on this clonotype: A single base separates this from a much larger clone, so it may be a read error. J is TRBJ1-5 and V is TRBV2; 7 bases align to TRBD1. Germline V gene lookup returns CDR1 SNHLY and CDR2 FYNNEI. Trimming cost V 3 bases and J 3 bases; bases outside gene matches: 2. The CDR3 runs to 14 residues. The DNA for the CDR3 is TGTGCCAGCAGTGACAGGGGGACCAATCAGCCCCAGCATTTT. As protein: CASSDRGTNQPQHF.

The CDR3, as DNA: TGTGCCAGCAGCTCCGTTAAGGGGGCTGAAGCTTTCTTT. Translated, it gives CASSSVKGAEAFF. This sequence joins TRBV7-9 and TRBJ1-1; weak D call: TRBD1 (6 bases). This CDR3 spans 13 amino acids. Trimming removed 4 bases at V and 6 bases at J, with 12 bases between. The germline CDR1 and CDR2 sequences are SEHNR and FQNEAQ (reference sequence). The full variable domain, in which reference TRBV7-9 and TRBJ1-1 provide the parts outside the CDR3, is DTGVSQNPRHKITKRGQNVTFRCDPISEHNRLYWYRQTLGQGPEFLTYFQNEAQLEKSRLLSDRFSAERPKGSFSTLEIQRTEQGDSAMYLCASSSVKGAEAFFGQGTRLTVV.

Many counts were recorded for this clonotype. This sequence joins TRBV4-2 and TRBJ1-2, with TRBD1 matching over 8 bases. The trim removed 8 bases at V and 7 bases at J, leaving 12 bases unmatched. Germline CDR1 and CDR2: LGHNA and YNFKEQ. This CDR3 is built from 14 residues. CDR3 residues: CASGQTGDDGGYTF. The CDR3 bases are TGTGCCAGCGGACAGACAGGGGACGATGGTGGCTACACCTTC.

This chain joins TRBV20-1 and TRBJ1-1; no definite D call. V was trimmed by 0 bases and J by 5 bases, leaving 10 bases between them. Germline assignment: CDR1 DFQATT and CDR2 SNEGSKA (reference sequence). The CDR3 runs 13 residues. CDR3 DNA sequence: TGCAGTGCTAGAGATCATGTGGGGACTGAAGCTTTCTTT. Translating gives CSARDHVGTEAFF.

This clonotype was recorded many times. The chain recombines TRBV6-5 with TRBJ2-7; D possibly corresponds to TRBD2 (5 bases). Trimming shortened V by 4 bases and J by 2 bases, and 12 bases separated the two germline ends. Germline-derived CDR1 and CDR2 are MNHEY and SVGAGI. The CDR3 length is 14 residues. The CDR3 reads CASSSYGETYEQYF. The CDR3 DNA follows: TGTGCCAGCAGTTCGTACGGGGAGACCTACGAGCAGTACTTC.

This clonotype showed up many times. The gene calls are TRBV2 and TRBJ1-2; no definite D call. V dropped 1 base and J dropped 8 bases, with 11 bases sitting between them. From germline, CDR1 is SNHLY and CDR2 FYNNEI. The CDR3 is 13 residues long. The CDR3 region is CASSEGTGSGYTF. The CDR3 region has the DNA TGTGCCAGCAGTGAAGGGACGGGCAGCGGCTACACCTTC.

The sample holds a few counts of this clonotype. The chain carries TRBV7-9 and TRBJ2-7; TRBD2 matches 7 bases. The CDR3 loop spans 15 amino acids. Losses at the gene ends were 5 bases for V and 4 bases for J; bases not matched to a gene: 11. Germline V gene data show CDR1 as SEHNR and CDR2 as FQNEAQ (reference sequence). CDR3 DNA sequence: TGTGCCAGCAGCCAAGATCTCCAGGGAGGGTACGAGCAGTACTTC. Its translation: CASSQDLQGGYEQYF.

The CDR3 region is CASSFRMETQYF. The CDR3 region has the DNA TGTGCCAGCAGCTTCCGAATGGAGACCCAGTACTTC. The J gene is TRBJ2-5, the V gene TRBV7-2; no clear D gene. The CDR3 runs 12 residues. Germline V CDR1 and CDR2: SGHTA, FQGNSA. V was trimmed by 3 bases and J by 5 bases, leaving 7 bases between them.

This clonotype was counted once. The chain recombines TRBV24-1 with TRBJ2-3, with 8 bases aligning to TRBD1. Losses at the gene ends were 6 bases for V and 3 bases for J; bases not matched to a gene: 7. Germline CDR1 and CDR2: KGHDR and SFDVKD. This CDR3 spans 15 amino acids. CDR3 region: CATSPPGTGTDTQYF. CDR3 nucleotides: TGTGCCACCAGTCCACCCGGGACAGGTACAGATACGCAGTATTTT.

This clonotype was observed many times. CDR3 region: CASSFGGGYTF. CDR3 nucleotide sequence: TGTGCCAGCAGTTTCGGTGGTGGCTACACCTTC. The chain joins TRBV12-3 or TRBV12-4 to TRBJ1-2; unclear D gene. With 3 bases removed from V and 7 bases from J, the gap between germline ends came to 6 bases. The CDR3 loop spans 11 amino acids.

The chain carries TRBV29-1 and TRBJ2-6; D is ambiguous. The CDR3 spans 13 residues. The V gene lost 1 base and the J gene lost 0 bases, with 1 base spanning the gap. Looked up from germline, CDR1 is SQVTM and CDR2 is ANQGSEA. The CDR3 here is CSVEGSGANVLTF. CDR3 DNA: TGCAGCGTTGAAGGCTCTGGGGCCAACGTCCTGACTTTC.

On this clonotype itself: This may come from a read error, since a much larger clone is one base off. The chain has TRBV2 and TRBJ1-6; D is perhaps TRBD1 (6 bases). This CDR3 spans 15 amino acids. V was cut by 6 bases and J by 9 bases, with 18 bases left in between. CDR1 is SNHLY and CDR2 is FYNNEI in the germline V gene. CDR3 nucleotide sequence: TGTGCCAGCAGCGTAGTAACAGGGAATGCTTCACCCCTCCACTTT. Translation gives CASSVVTGNASPLHF.

As concerns this clonotype: Since a much larger clone is just one base distant, this may be a read error. The V gene is TRBV15, the J gene TRBJ2-5; 9 nucleotides match TRBD2. V was clipped by 6 bases and J by 11 bases; unmatched bases: 10. This CDR3 is 13 amino acids long. From germline, CDR1 is LNHNV and CDR2 YYDKDF (reference sequence). The CDR3 DNA reads as TGTGCCACCAGTGAGCAGAAGCGGGAGGCGCAGTACTTC. It codes for CATSEQKREAQYF.

The V and J genes are TRBV12-3 or TRBV12-4 and TRBJ1-2, with a tentative D call TRBD1 (6 bases). CDR3 length: 15 residues. Trimming left V 3 bases short and J 3 bases short, with 14 bases between. CDR3 amino acids: CASSFDGGGYYGYTF. CDR3 sequence (DNA): TGTGCCAGCAGTTTTGACGGAGGGGGGTACTATGGCTACACCTTC.

This chain connects TRBV7-8 to TRBJ2-7, with D possibly matching TRBD1 (6 bases). V was pared by 3 bases and J by 0 bases, with 12 bases between. The CDR3 contains 15 residues. In germline, CDR1 is SGHVS, CDR2 FQNEAQ. The CDR3 DNA reads as TGTGCCAGCAGCTTTTGGGGGCAAAGCTCCTACGAGCAGTACTTC. Translated, it gives CASSFWGQSSYEQYF.

The CDR3 sequence is CARGRTGQSQPQHF. The CDR3 DNA sequence: TGTGCTAGGGGACGGACAGGGCAGAGTCAGCCCCAGCATTTT. The rearrangement joins TRBV2 to TRBJ1-5, with TRBD1 identical over 8 bases. Per the germline V gene, CDR1 is SNHLY and CDR2 is FYNNEI. The CDR3 runs 14 residues. The complete variable domain, with remaining parts taken from reference TRBV2 and TRBJ1-5, reads EPEVTQTPSHQVTQMGQEVILRCVPISNHLYFYWYRQILGQKVEFLVSFYNNEISEKSEIFDDQFSVERPDGSNFTLKIRSTKLEDSAMYFCARGRTGQSQPQHFGDGTRLSIL.

Worth noting for this clonotype: No conserved phenylalanine or tryptophan ends this CDR3, so it is likely a read error. The DNA is omitted, as the CDR3 cannot be located on it reliably, and the CDR3 follows TCRdb's listing. This rearrangement joins TRBV7-6 to TRBJ1-2; TRBD1, as called in the table, went unchecked against the DNA. The CDR3 contains 16 residues when both ends are counted. Germline values: CDR1 SGHVS, CDR2 FNYEAQ. The CDR3 spells CASSLAGGGLTMATPS.

This clonotype was found a few times. The chain couples TRBV20-1 to TRBJ1-6; tentatively, D is TRBD1 (6 bases). The germline V gene has CDR1 DFQATT and CDR2 SNEGSKA (reference sequence). V dropped 2 bases and J dropped 4 bases, with 6 bases sitting between them. The CDR3 consists of 13 residues. CDR3 nucleotide sequence: TGCAGTGCTAGAACAGGGTATAATTCACCCCTCCACTTT. It yields the protein CSARTGYNSPLHF.

The sample holds many counts of this clonotype. The chain employs TRBV5-1 and TRBJ1-5; D gene unclear. The CDR3 loop spans 15 amino acids. Germline V lookup: CDR1 SGHRS, CDR2 YFSETQ. Trimming cost V 4 bases and J 3 bases, with 14 bases left between them. CDR3 bases: TGCGCCAGCAGCCCGGCAACGGACCCCAATCAGCCCCAGCATTTT. This translates into CASSPATDPNQPQHF. Supplemented by reference TRBV5-1 and TRBJ1-5, the full variable domain reads KAGVTQTPRYLIKTRGQQVTLSCSPISGHRSVSWYQQTPGQGLQFLFEYFSETQRNKGNFPGRFSGRQFSNSRSEMNVSTLELGDSALYLCASSPATDPNQPQHFGDGTRLSIL.